The clone carrying this TCR beta chain was seen just once. These data belong to a study of blood T cell repertoires in COVID-19. Profiling relied on immunoSEQ multiplex PCR, and the TCRdb table lists in-frame clones only, not all of them. The sample carries 200,000 to 300,000 clones, about 84% recorded once. Material: peripheral blood. The source is a man aged 80 or over with acute or convalescent COVID-19.

CDR3 sequence (DNA): TGCAGTGCTAGTAGCGGAGGTAACTATGGCTACACCTTC. This gives the protein CSASSGGNYGYTF. V is TRBV20-1 and J is TRBJ1-2; D call uncertain. CDR1 is DFQATT and CDR2 is SNEGSKA in the germline V gene (reference sequence). The CDR3 is 13 residues long. With 3 bases removed from V and 1 base from J, the gap between germline ends came to 9 bases.